Presented here are 18 T cell receptor beta chains from one specimen sequenced in a study of T cell changes during pregnancy in multiple sclerosis. Here immunoSEQ multiplex PCR was the method, and the copy in TCRdb shows in-frame clones only, minus some. The sample includes tens of thousands of clones, around 92% of them seen just once. Sequences were derived from CD4+ T cells from peripheral blood mononuclear cells, sampled in the third trimester of pregnancy. The receptor source for this set is a female donor in good health, enrolled as a control in a pregnancy study.

The rearrangement links TRBV5-1 to TRBJ1-1, with TRBD1 matching over 8 bases. CDR1 SGHRS and CDR2 YFSETQ come from the germline V gene. The CDR3 spans 14 residues. The V segment lost 3 bases and the J segment 5 bases; nucleotides outside the gene matches: 6. The CDR3 sequence is CASSSGQGGTEAFF. CDR3 nucleotide sequence: TGCGCCAGCAGCTCAGGACAGGGTGGTACTGAAGCTTTCTTT.

The chain employs TRBV5-4 and TRBJ1-2, with 10 bases matching TRBD1. This CDR3 spans 16 amino acids. Germline V CDR1 and CDR2: SGHNT, YYREEE (reference sequence). With V trimmed by 5 bases and J by 4 bases, 11 bases remained unmatched. The CDR3 loop reads CASRTLGTGASYGYTF. The DNA for the CDR3 is TGTGCCAGCAGGACTTTGGGGACAGGGGCATCCTATGGCTACACCTTC. The variable domain in full, with the rest retrieved from reference TRBV5-4 and TRBJ1-2, is ETGVTQSPTHLIKTRGQQVTLRCSSQSGHNTVSWYQQALGQGPQFIFQYYREEENGRGNFPPRFSGLQFPNYSSELNVNALELDDSALYLCASRTLGTGASYGYTFGSGTRLTVV.

This rearrangement joins TRBV11-2 to TRBJ1-1, with no clear D. V was clipped by 5 bases and J by 7 bases, with 11 bases between them. This CDR3 contains 12 residues. Germline lookup yields CDR1 SGHAT and CDR2 FQNNGV. The CDR3 sequence is CASSRDTSEAFF. The DNA for the CDR3 is TGTGCCAGCAGCAGGGATACTAGTGAAGCTTTCTTT.

V and J are TRBV19 and TRBJ1-1; perhaps TRBD1 as D (5 bases). The CDR3 covers 11 residues. The germline V and J ends were trimmed by 6 bases and 4 bases, with 6 bases remaining between them. Germline V gene sequence: CDR1 LNHDA, CDR2 SQIVND (reference sequence). DNA for the CDR3: TGTGCCAGTAGGGGGCGCACTGAAGCTTTCTTT. It yields the protein CASRGRTEAFF. The full variable domain, its missing parts supplied by reference TRBV19 and TRBJ1-1, is DGGITQSPKYLFRKEGQNVTLSCEQNLNHDAMYWYRQDPGQGLRLIYYSQIVNDFQKGDIAEGYSVSREKKESFPLTVTSAQKNPTAFYLCASRGRTEAFFGQGTRLTVV.

This clone is a singleton in its sample. The chain uses TRBV2 and TRBJ1-3, with TRBD1 matching over 9 bases. Germline V gene lookup returns CDR1 SNHLY and CDR2 FYNNEI. V gave up 4 bases and J gave up 8 bases; unmatched junction bases: 3. The CDR3 loop spans 13 amino acids. The CDR3: CASSGDRVDTIYF. The CDR3 nucleotides read TGTGCCAGCAGTGGGGACAGGGTGGACACCATATATTTT.

The chain links TRBV2 to TRBJ1-6; D gene uncertain. This CDR3 has 11 amino acids. V was clipped by 4 bases and J by 9 bases, with 4 bases between them. Germline CDR1 and CDR2: SNHLY and FYNNEI. CDR3 protein: CASSGGSPLHF. The CDR3 DNA follows: TGTGCCAGCAGTGGAGGTTCACCCCTCCACTTT.

The chain employs TRBV12-5 and TRBJ1-1; TRBD1 matches at 7 bases. Germline values: CDR1 LGHNT, CDR2 FRNRAP. There are 17 residues in the CDR3. V shed 2 bases and J 0 bases; nucleotides not matched to a gene: 9. The CDR3 nucleotides are TGTGCTAGTGGTTTGTCCCCAACCGGGACAGTGAACACTGAAGCTTTCTTT. This sequence encodes CASGLSPTGTVNTEAFF.

The chain combines TRBV7-8 with TRBJ1-4, with TRBD1 matching 8 bases. The ends lost 5 bases at V and 4 bases at J; junction bases unmatched: 6. The CDR3 runs 15 residues. Germline CDR1 is SGHVS and CDR2 is FQNEAQ. In nucleotides, the CDR3 is TGTGCCAGCAGCCGGACAGGGACCTTTAATGAAAAACTGTTTTTT. It yields the protein CASSRTGTFNEKLFF.

This chain connects TRBV7-8 to TRBJ1-2; TRBD1 aligns across 7 bases. The CDR3 is 13 amino acids. The germline CDR1 and CDR2 sequences are SGHVS and FQNEAQ. V was pared by 5 bases and J by 7 bases, with 7 bases of the junction left unmatched. The CDR3 sequence: CASSGQVLGGYTF. CDR3 coding DNA: TGTGCCAGCAGCGGACAGGTTCTGGGTGGCTACACCTTC.

CDR3: CASSLETTNTGELFF. CDR3 coding DNA: TGCGCCAGCAGCTTGGAGACAACGAACACCGGGGAGCTGTTTTTT. The gene calls are TRBV5-1 and TRBJ2-2; the D is unclear. V was shortened by 0 bases and J by 0 bases, with 6 bases between the two germline ends. The CDR3 loop spans 15 amino acids. Germline values: CDR1 SGHRS, CDR2 YFSETQ.

The chain combines TRBV4-2 with TRBJ1-5; TRBD1 matches at 7 bases. V gave up 0 bases and J gave up 5 bases; unmatched junction bases: 10. The germline V gene encodes CDR1 LGHNA and CDR2 YNFKEQ. The CDR3 contains 17 residues. The CDR3 nucleotides read TGTGCCAGCAGCCAAGATCGTCAAGGGACAGACTATCAGCCCCAGCATTTT. Translating gives CASSQDRQGTDYQPQHF.

The genes are TRBV7-9 and TRBJ2-3; D not resolved. Trimming pared 4 bases from V and 2 bases from J, leaving 10 bases between. This CDR3 contains 14 residues. The germline gives CDR1 SEHNR, CDR2 FQNEAQ (reference sequence). This CDR3 reads CASSSDTPTDTQYF. Here the CDR3 DNA reads TGTGCCAGCAGCTCAGATACCCCCACAGATACGCAGTATTTT.

V gene TRBV18 combines with J gene TRBJ2-1; the match to TRBD2 covers 7 bases. V gave up 3 bases and J gave up 13 bases; unmatched junction bases: 9. The germline CDR1 and CDR2 sequences are KGHSH and LQKENI. This CDR3 has 13 residues. As DNA, the CDR3 is TGTGCCAGCTCACCTAATATAGGGGACTACCAGTTCTTC. Its protein product is CASSPNIGDYQFF.

V gene TRBV2 combines with J gene TRBJ2-1; D might be TRBD2 (5 bases). CDR1 and CDR2 from the germline V gene are SNHLY and FYNNEI. Trimming removed 1 base from V and 8 bases from J, with 9 bases in between. CDR3 length: 13 amino acids. CDR3 amino acids: CASSEEAGDEQFF. CDR3 nucleotides: TGTGCCAGCAGTGAAGAGGCGGGCGATGAGCAGTTCTTC.

The chain uses TRBV6-6 and TRBJ1-1, with D perhaps matching TRBD1 (5 bases). CDR1 and CDR2 from the germline V gene are MNHNY and SVGAGI (reference sequence). The CDR3 consists of 14 residues. V was shortened by 2 bases and J by 5 bases, with 12 bases between the two germline ends. The CDR3 nucleotides read TGTGCCAGCAGTTACACGGGTGGGGGGACTGAAGCTTTCTTT. Protein product: CASSYTGGGTEAFF.

The V and J genes are TRBV19 and TRBJ1-5, with D unclear. Germline assignment: CDR1 LNHDA and CDR2 SQIVND (reference sequence). This CDR3 is built from 12 residues. V was cut by 7 bases and J by 6 bases, with 10 bases left in between. The CDR3 DNA reads as TGTGCCAGTACTAACTTTGCTCAGCCCCAGCATTTT. It translates to CASTNFAQPQHF.

J is TRBJ2-4 and V is TRBV7-2; 9 positions match TRBD2. Trimming took 5 bases from V and 0 from J; bases not matched to a gene: 5. Germline CDR1 is SGHTA and CDR2 is FQGNSA. The CDR3 contains 16 residues. CDR3 sequence reads: CASSPTSGAAKNIQYF. The CDR3 DNA sequence: TGTGCCAGCAGCCCGACTAGCGGTGCAGCCAAAAACATTCAGTACTTC.

The CDR3 nucleotides are TGTGCCAGCAGCCCCCTGAGGCTACCAGATACGCAGTATTTT. It specifies CASSPLRLPDTQYF. The V call is TRBV7-2, the J call TRBJ2-3, with D uncertain. The CDR3 spans 14 residues. In germline, CDR1 is SGHTA, CDR2 FQGNSA. The germline V and J ends were trimmed by 5 bases and 4 bases, with 13 bases remaining between them.